This T cell receptor beta chain comes out of a study of OX40 agonist ivuxolimab in advanced cancers. CDR1 and CDR2 from the germline V gene are SGHAT and FQDESV (reference sequence). After removal of 6 bases from V and 9 bases from J, the junction contained 8 bases not matched to a gene. There are 13 residues in the CDR3. With respect to this clone: Its antigen remains unidentified.

Overall study results and limits: The investigators did not determine what antigen specificity the expanded peripheral T cells had. Also present in some nonresponders was a low level of normalized T-cell clonal expansion.

The method was immunoSEQ multiplex PCR; TCRdb's version includes in-frame clones alone and lacks a portion of them. The data show tens of thousands of clones, about 86% seen once. The clonotype was recovered from an adult with an advanced solid tumor such as melanoma, head and neck, liver or kidney cancer. The sequenced sample was CD4+ or CD8+ T cells sorted from blood, obtained in a trial of the OX40 agonist ivuxolimab. The chain joins TRBV11-1 to TRBJ2-1; 7 bases match TRBD1. CDR3 protein: CASRPQGIGEQFF. The CDR3 DNA sequence: TGTGCCAGCAGACCACAGGGGATCGGTGAGCAGTTCTTC.